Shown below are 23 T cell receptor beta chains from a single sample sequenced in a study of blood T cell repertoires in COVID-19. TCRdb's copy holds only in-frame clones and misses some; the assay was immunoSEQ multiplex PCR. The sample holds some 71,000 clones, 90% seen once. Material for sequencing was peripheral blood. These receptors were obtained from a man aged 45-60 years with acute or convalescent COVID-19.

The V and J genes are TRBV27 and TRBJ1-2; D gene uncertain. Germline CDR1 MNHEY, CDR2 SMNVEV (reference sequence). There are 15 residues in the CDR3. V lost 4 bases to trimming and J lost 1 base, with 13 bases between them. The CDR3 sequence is CASSSRGGVNYGYTF. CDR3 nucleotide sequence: TGTGCCAGCAGTTCCCGGGGAGGAGTTAACTATGGCTACACCTTC.

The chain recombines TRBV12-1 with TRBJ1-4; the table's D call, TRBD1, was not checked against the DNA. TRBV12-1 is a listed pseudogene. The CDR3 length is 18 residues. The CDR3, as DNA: TGTGCCAGCAGCTTATGCAAGACAGACATTGTAACTAATGAAAAACTGTTTTTT. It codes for CASSLCKTDIVTNEKLFF.

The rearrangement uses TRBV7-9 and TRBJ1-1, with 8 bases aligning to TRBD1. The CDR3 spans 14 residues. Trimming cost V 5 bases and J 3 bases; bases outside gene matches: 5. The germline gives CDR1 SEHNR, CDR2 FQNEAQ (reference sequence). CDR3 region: CASSPRGRDTEAFF. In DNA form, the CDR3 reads TGTGCCAGCAGCCCCAGGGGGCGAGACACTGAAGCTTTCTTT.

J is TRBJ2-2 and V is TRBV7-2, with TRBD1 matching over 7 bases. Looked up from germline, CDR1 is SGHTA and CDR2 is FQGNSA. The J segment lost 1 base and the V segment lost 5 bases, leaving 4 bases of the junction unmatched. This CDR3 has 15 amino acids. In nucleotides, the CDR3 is TGTGCCAGCAGCGAACGGACAGGGAACACCGGGGAGCTGTTTTTT. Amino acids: CASSERTGNTGELFF.

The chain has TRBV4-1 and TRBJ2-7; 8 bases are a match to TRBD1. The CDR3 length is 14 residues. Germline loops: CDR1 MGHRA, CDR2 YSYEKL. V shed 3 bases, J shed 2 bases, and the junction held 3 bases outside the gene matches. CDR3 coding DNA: TGCGCCAGCAGCCATCGACAGGGGCCCTACGAGCAGTACTTC. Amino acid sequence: CASSHRQGPYEQYF.

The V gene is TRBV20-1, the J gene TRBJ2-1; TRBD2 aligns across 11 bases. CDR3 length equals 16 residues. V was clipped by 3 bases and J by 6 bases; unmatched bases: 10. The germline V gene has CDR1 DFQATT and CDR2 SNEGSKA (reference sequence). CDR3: CSASTSGRASLNEQFF. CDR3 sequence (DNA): TGCAGTGCTAGTACTAGCGGGAGAGCCAGCCTCAATGAGCAGTTCTTC.

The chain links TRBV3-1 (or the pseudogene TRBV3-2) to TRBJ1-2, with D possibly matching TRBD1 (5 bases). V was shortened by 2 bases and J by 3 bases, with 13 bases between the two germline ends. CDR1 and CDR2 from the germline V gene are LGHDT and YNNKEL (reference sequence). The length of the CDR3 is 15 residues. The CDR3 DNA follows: TGTGCCAGCAGCCAATCAACGGGGGGGGACTATGGCTACACCTTC. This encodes CASSQSTGGDYGYTF.

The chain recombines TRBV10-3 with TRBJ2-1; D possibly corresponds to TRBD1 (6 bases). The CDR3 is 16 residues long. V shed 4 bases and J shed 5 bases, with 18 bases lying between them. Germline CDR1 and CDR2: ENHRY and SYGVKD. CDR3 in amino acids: CAISAVQGNIHNEQFF. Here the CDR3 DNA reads TGTGCCATCAGTGCAGTACAGGGTAACATCCACAATGAGCAGTTCTTC.

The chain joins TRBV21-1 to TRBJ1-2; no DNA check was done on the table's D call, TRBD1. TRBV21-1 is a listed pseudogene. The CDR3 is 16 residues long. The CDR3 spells CASSKAVRDRGCGYTF. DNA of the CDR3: TGTGCCAGCAGCAAAGCAGTTAGGGACAGGGGTTGTGGCTACACCTTC.

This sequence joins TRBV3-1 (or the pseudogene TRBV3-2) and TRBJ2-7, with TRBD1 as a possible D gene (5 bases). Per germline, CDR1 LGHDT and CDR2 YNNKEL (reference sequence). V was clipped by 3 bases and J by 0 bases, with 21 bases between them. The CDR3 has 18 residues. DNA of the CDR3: TGTGCCAGCAGCCAGGGGCAGTTAAAGCTGACGGGCTCCTACGAGCAGTACTTC. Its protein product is CASSQGQLKLTGSYEQYF.

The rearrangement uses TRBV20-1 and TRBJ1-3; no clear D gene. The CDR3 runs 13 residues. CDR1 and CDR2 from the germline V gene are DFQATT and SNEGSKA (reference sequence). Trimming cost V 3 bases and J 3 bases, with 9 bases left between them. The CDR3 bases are TGCAGTGCTAGTGAGACAATTGGAAACACCATATATTTT. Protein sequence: CSASETIGNTIYF.

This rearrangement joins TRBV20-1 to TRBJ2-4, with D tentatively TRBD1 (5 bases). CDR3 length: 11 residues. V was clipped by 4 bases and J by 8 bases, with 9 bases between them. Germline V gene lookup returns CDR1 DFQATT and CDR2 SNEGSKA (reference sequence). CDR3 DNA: TGCAGTGCTACAGGGAAGGACATTCAGTACTTC. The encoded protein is CSATGKDIQYF.

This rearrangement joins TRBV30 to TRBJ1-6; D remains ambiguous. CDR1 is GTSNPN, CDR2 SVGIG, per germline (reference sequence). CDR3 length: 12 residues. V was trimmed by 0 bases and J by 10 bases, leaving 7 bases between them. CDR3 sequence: CAWSVLQSPLHF. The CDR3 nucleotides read TGTGCCTGGAGTGTGCTACAGTCACCCCTCCACTTT.

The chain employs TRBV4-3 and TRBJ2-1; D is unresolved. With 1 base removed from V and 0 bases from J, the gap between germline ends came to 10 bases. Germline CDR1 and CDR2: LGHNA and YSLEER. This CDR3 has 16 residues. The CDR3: CASSQATTSSYNEQFF. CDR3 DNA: TGCGCCAGCAGCCAAGCAACGACAAGCTCCTACAATGAGCAGTTCTTC.

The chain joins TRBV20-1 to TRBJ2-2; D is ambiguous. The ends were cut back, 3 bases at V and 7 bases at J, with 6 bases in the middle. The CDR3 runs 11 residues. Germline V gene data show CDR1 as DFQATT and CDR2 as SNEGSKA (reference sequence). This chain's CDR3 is CSASLVGELFF. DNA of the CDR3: TGCAGTGCTAGTTTAGTCGGGGAGCTGTTTTTT.

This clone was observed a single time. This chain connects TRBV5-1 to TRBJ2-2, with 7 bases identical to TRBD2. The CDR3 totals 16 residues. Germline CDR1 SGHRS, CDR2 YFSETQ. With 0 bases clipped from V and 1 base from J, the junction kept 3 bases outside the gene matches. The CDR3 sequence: CASSLVGGRNTGELFF. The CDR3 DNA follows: TGCGCCAGCAGCTTGGTGGGAGGGCGGAACACCGGGGAGCTGTTTTTT.

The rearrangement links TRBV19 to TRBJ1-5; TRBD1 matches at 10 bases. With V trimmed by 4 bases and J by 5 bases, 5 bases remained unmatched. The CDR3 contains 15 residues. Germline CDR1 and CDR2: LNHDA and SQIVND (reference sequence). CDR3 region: CASSRTGGFDQPQHF. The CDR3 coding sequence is TGTGCCAGTAGTAGGACAGGGGGTTTCGATCAGCCCCAGCATTTT.

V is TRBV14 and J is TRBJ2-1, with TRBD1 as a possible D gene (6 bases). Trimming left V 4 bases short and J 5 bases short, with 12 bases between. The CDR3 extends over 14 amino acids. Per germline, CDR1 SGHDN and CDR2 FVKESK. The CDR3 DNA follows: TGTGCCAGCAGCCCCACAGGGTGGAACAATGAGCAGTTCTTC. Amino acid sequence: CASSPTGWNNEQFF.

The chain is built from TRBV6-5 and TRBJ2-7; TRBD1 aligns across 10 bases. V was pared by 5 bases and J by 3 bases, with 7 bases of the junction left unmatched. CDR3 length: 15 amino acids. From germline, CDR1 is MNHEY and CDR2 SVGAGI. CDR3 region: CASSRGGDRGYEQYF. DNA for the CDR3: TGTGCCAGCAGTAGGGGCGGGGACAGGGGCTACGAGCAGTACTTC.

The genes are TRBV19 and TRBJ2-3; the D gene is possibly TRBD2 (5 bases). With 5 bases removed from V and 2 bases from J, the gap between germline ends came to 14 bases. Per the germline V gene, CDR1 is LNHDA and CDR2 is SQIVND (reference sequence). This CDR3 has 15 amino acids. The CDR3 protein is CASSSMRLITDTQYF. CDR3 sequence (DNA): TGTGCCAGTAGTTCGATGAGACTAATCACAGATACGCAGTATTTT.

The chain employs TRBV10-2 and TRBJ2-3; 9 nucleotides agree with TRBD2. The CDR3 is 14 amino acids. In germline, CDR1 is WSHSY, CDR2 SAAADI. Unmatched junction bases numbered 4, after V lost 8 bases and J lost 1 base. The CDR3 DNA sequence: TGCGCCAGCCGACTAGCGGTCCGCACAGATACGCAGTATTTT. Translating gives CASRLAVRTDTQYF.

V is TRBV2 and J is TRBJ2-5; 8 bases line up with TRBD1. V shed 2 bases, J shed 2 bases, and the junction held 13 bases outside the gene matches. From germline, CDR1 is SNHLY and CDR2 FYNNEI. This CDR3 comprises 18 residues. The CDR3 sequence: CASSERGVGQGRQETQYF. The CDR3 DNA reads TGTGCCAGCAGTGAAAGGGGGGTCGGACAGGGCAGGCAAGAGACCCAGTACTTC. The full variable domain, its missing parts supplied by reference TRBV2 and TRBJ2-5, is EPEVTQTPSHQVTQMGQEVILRCVPISNHLYFYWYRQILGQKVEFLVSFYNNEISEKSEIFDDQFSVERPDGSNFTLKIRSTKLEDSAMYFCASSERGVGQGRQETQYFGPGTRLLVL.

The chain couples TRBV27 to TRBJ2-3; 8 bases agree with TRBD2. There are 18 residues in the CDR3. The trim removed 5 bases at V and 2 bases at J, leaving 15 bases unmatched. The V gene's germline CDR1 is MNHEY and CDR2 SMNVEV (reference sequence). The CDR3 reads CASSTTTPLAGPTDTQYF. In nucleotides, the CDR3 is TGTGCCAGCAGTACGACCACTCCCTTAGCGGGACCCACAGATACGCAGTATTTT.